The 27 T cell receptor beta chains listed next were all sequenced from one sample in a study of CD8+CD57+ T cells in acquired aplastic anemia. Researchers used genomic DNA as the template to profile TCR beta VDJ and CDR3. MiXCR, applied by TCRdb to the reads, yields one record per CDR3 protein. The data show some 280,000 distinct CDR3 sequences, with approximately 57% seen just once and 7% to 9% held by the top ten. Input material: sorted CD4+, CD8+, or CD8+CD57+ T cells (not recorded which) from PBMCs. All receptors come from a human donor with severe aplastic anemia or a healthy control (not recorded which).

The table lists this clonotype with many counts. The chain is built from TRBV4-2 and TRBJ2-3; 11 bases line up with TRBD2. The CDR3 is 15 residues long. Germline CDR1 reads LGHNA; CDR2 reads YNFKEQ. Losses at the gene ends were 6 bases for V and 6 bases for J; bases not matched to a gene: 8. The DNA for the CDR3 is TGTGCCAGCAGGTTAGCGGGGGGGCCCGGGGATACGCAGTATTTT. Amino acids: CASRLAGGPGDTQYF.

Points on this clonotype: An end of the junction does not agree with germline; a read error may underlie this. The rearrangement uses TRBV7-9 and TRBJ1-3; D uncertain. The CDR3 loop spans 16 amino acids. From germline, CDR1 is SEHNR and CDR2 FQNEAQ (reference sequence). The CDR3 spells CASSSGQSDSGNTMYF. The DNA of the CDR3 is TGTGCCAGCAGCTCTGGTCAGTCCGACTCTGGAAACACCATGTATTTT.

The rearrangement joins TRBV14 to TRBJ1-1; D is unresolved. Germline assignment: CDR1 SGHDN and CDR2 FVKESK. The CDR3 spans 13 residues. V was pared by 1 base and J by 4 bases, with 7 bases between. The CDR3 nucleotides read TGTGCCAGCAGCCAAGTGGCAGCCACTGAAGCTTTCTTT. This codes for CASSQVAATEAFF.

This chain uses TRBV5-1 with TRBJ1-1, with D unresolved. CDR1 and CDR2 from the germline V gene are SGHRS and YFSETQ. The CDR3 runs to 13 residues. V dropped 2 bases and J dropped 2 bases, with 7 bases sitting between them. CDR3 sequence (DNA): TGCGCCAGCAGCTTAGAGACCAACACTGAAGCTTTCTTT. Its protein is CASSLETNTEAFF.

V usage is TRBV7-9 and J usage is TRBJ1-4; D is ambiguous. The length of the CDR3 is 14 residues. Germline V gives CDR1 SEHNR, CDR2 FQNEAQ (reference sequence). Between the trimmed V and J ends, which lost 3 bases and 7 bases, there was a span of 12 bases. The CDR3 DNA follows: TGTGCCAGCAGCTTCCAATCCGGACGTGAAAAACTGTTTTTT. Translating gives CASSFQSGREKLFF.

This clonotype was seen ten or more times. The chain recombines TRBV4-3 with TRBJ1-1; D possibly corresponds to TRBD1 (5 bases). The CDR3 is 14 residues long. Germline lookup yields CDR1 LGHNA and CDR2 YSLEER. Trimming removed 3 bases from V and 2 bases from J, with 10 bases in between. Here the CDR3 reads CASSQGGINTEAFF. CDR3 DNA sequence: TGCGCCAGCAGCCAGGGGGGTATCAACACTGAAGCTTTCTTT.

V and J are TRBV15 and TRBJ1-5; TRBD1 is a possible D gene (5 bases). V was pared by 8 bases and J by 0 bases, with 14 bases between. The germline V gene encodes CDR1 LNHNV and CDR2 YYDKDF (reference sequence). The CDR3 runs to 15 residues. The CDR3 DNA sequence: TGTGCCACCGGCCGGAGAGGGGATAGCAATCAGCCCCAGCATTTT. The encoded protein is CATGRRGDSNQPQHF.

This clonotype was seen only a few times. The genes are TRBV20-1 and TRBJ2-2, with 10 nucleotides matching TRBD1. The CDR3 is made up of 16 amino acids. CDR1 and CDR2 (germline): DFQATT, SNEGSKA (reference sequence). V was pared by 0 bases and J by 3 bases, with 4 bases of the junction left unmatched. The CDR3 protein is CSARDPGTGDTGELFF. CDR3 DNA sequence: TGCAGTGCTAGAGATCCCGGGACAGGGGACACCGGGGAGCTGTTTTTT.

This clonotype has at least ten counts. The chain combines TRBV4-2 with TRBJ1-2; possibly TRBD1 for D (6 bases). Trimming left V 0 bases short and J 5 bases short, with 16 bases between. Per the germline V gene, CDR1 is LGHNA and CDR2 is YNFKEQ. There are 16 residues in the CDR3. The CDR3 is CASSQERGGLRYGYTF. DNA for the CDR3: TGTGCCAGCAGCCAAGAAAGGGGGGGGCTGAGGTATGGCTACACCTTC.

The V call is TRBV15, the J call TRBJ1-1, with a possible D match to TRBD1 (6 bases). From germline, CDR1 is LNHNV and CDR2 YYDKDF (reference sequence). CDR3 length equals 16 residues. Trimming left V 1 base short and J 3 bases short, with 15 bases between. The CDR3 loop is CATSRGLQGLDTEAFF. The CDR3 coding sequence is TGTGCCACCAGCAGAGGTCTTCAGGGGCTTGACACTGAAGCTTTCTTT.

The chain carries TRBV20-1 and TRBJ2-1, with a possible D match to TRBD1 (7 bases). The CDR3 contains 15 residues. V lost 3 bases to trimming and J lost 5 bases, with 17 bases between them. Germline values: CDR1 DFQATT, CDR2 SNEGSKA (reference sequence). In DNA form, the CDR3 reads TGCAGTGCTAGGGATACAGGGGAGGCCCACAATGAGCAGTTCTTC. This codes for CSARDTGEAHNEQFF.

The rearrangement links TRBV14 to TRBJ2-1, with 13 bases lining up with TRBD2. The CDR3 covers 18 residues. CDR1 is SGHDN and CDR2 is FVKESK in the germline V gene. Germline trimming cut 3 bases from V and 5 bases from J; bases unmatched to any gene: 10. The CDR3 region is CASSQGRLAGGGNNEQFF. The CDR3 DNA follows: TGTGCCAGCAGCCAGGGAAGACTAGCGGGGGGCGGCAACAATGAGCAGTTCTTC.

In its sample, this clonotype was seen many times. The chain is built from TRBV4-3 and TRBJ1-2, with D possibly being TRBD1 (5 bases). CDR3 length: 17 amino acids. CDR1 and CDR2 from the germline V gene are LGHNA and YSLEER. The V and J ends lost 0 bases and 6 bases respectively, with 20 bases between them. As DNA, the CDR3 is TGCGCCAGCAGCCAAGATATTCGCGGGGGAGCTCGGGATGGCTACACCTTC. This encodes CASSQDIRGGARDGYTF.

This clonotype was counted at least ten times. The chain couples TRBV5-6 to TRBJ1-4; D is unresolved. This CDR3 contains 13 residues. The germline V and J ends were trimmed by 0 bases and 5 bases, with 5 bases remaining between them. Per the germline V gene, CDR1 is SGHDT and CDR2 is YYEEEE. CDR3 protein: CASSLARNEKLFF. In DNA form, the CDR3 reads TGTGCCAGCAGCTTGGCTCGGAATGAAAAACTGTTTTTT.

The CDR3: CASNTSGGGPNEQFF. The CDR3 DNA follows: TGTGCCAGCAATACTAGCGGGGGGGGCCCCAATGAGCAGTTCTTC. The J gene is TRBJ2-1, the V gene TRBV6-1; TRBD2 aligns across 13 bases. CDR3 size: 15 residues. V lost 7 bases, J lost 6 bases, and 6 bases stayed unmatched. Per the germline V gene, CDR1 is MNHNS and CDR2 is SASEGT.

The chain recombines TRBV18 with TRBJ1-1, with D tentatively TRBD1 (6 bases). V was pared by 0 bases and J by 1 base, with 15 bases between. Germline V gene sequence: CDR1 KGHSH, CDR2 LQKENI. The CDR3 is 17 residues long. CDR3 DNA sequence: TGTGCCAGCTCACCACCACAGGGTGGACTTAGGAACACTGAAGCTTTCTTT. Protein sequence: CASSPPQGGLRNTEAFF.

This chain links TRBV20-1 with TRBJ1-4; D ambiguous. Trimming cost V 3 bases and J 8 bases, with 19 bases left between them. The CDR3 spans 15 residues. Germline CDR1 is DFQATT and CDR2 is SNEGSKA (reference sequence). CDR3 sequence: CSARDTSRSNEKLFF. In nucleotides, the CDR3 is TGCAGTGCTAGGGATACTAGCCGGTCGAACGAAAAACTGTTTTTT.

This clonotype was seen at least ten times. The V call is TRBV11-2, the J call TRBJ2-1; D is ambiguous. Germline CDR1 reads SGHAT; CDR2 reads FQNNGV. The CDR3 runs to 13 residues. V lost 1 base, J lost 3 bases, and 4 bases lay in between. CDR3: CASSLGFYNEQFF. CDR3 bases: TGTGCCAGCAGCTTAGGCTTCTACAATGAGCAGTTCTTC.

This rearrangement joins TRBV29-1 to TRBJ2-1; 7 bases match TRBD2. The CDR3 length is 14 residues. Per the germline V gene, CDR1 is SQVTM and CDR2 is ANQGSEA. V shed 7 bases and J 6 bases; nucleotides not matched to a gene: 12. The CDR3 loop is CSAGGWVGTNEQFF. The DNA of the CDR3 is TGCAGCGCCGGGGGGTGGGTGGGTACCAATGAGCAGTTCTTC.

V usage is TRBV7-2 and J usage is TRBJ2-5; 8 nucleotides agree with TRBD2. The CDR3 is made up of 16 amino acids. Germline loops: CDR1 SGHTA, CDR2 FQGNSA. Trimming took 2 bases from V and 1 from J; bases not matched to a gene: 6. The CDR3 protein is CASSLMASGFQETQYF. CDR3 DNA: TGTGCCAGCAGCTTAATGGCTAGCGGGTTCCAAGAGACCCAGTACTTC.

The chain is built from TRBV7-2 and TRBJ2-7; 8 nucleotides match TRBD1. This CDR3 has 15 residues. Per the germline V gene, CDR1 is SGHTA and CDR2 is FQGNSA. V lost 5 bases to trimming and J lost 0 bases; unmatched junction nucleotides: 6. CDR3 sequence (DNA): TGTGCCAGCAGCGGGGGACAGGTCTACTCCTACGAGCAGTACTTC. This gives the protein CASSGGQVYSYEQYF.

The V and J genes are TRBV7-8 and TRBJ1-5, with 10 bases aligning to TRBD1. Trimming removed 8 bases from V and 4 bases from J; junction bases left unmatched: 8. The CDR3 contains 15 residues. Germline loops: CDR1 SGHVS, CDR2 FQNEAQ. DNA of the CDR3: TGTGCCAGCCTACCGGGACAGGGGATTAATCAGCCCCAGCATTTT. As protein: CASLPGQGINQPQHF.

The chain recombines TRBV7-6 with TRBJ2-3; tentatively, D is TRBD2 (6 bases). From germline, CDR1 is SGHVS and CDR2 FNYEAQ. The germline V and J ends were trimmed by 5 bases and 6 bases, with 15 bases remaining between them. This CDR3 spans 14 amino acids. CDR3 protein: CASSHQRAGDTQYF. Written as DNA, the CDR3 is TGTGCCAGCAGCCACCAGCGGGCGGGGGATACGCAGTATTTT.

This rearrangement joins TRBV14 to TRBJ1-2; 9 bases line up with TRBD1. The V gene end was trimmed by 1 base and the J gene end by 7 bases; junction bases not matched to a gene: 7. CDR3 size: 15 residues. The germline CDR1 and CDR2 sequences are SGHDN and FVKESK. In DNA, the CDR3 is TGTGCCAGCAGCCAAGTGTGGGACAGGGACGTTGGCTACACCTTC. This encodes CASSQVWDRDVGYTF.

The CDR3 sequence: CSASPGTVEAFF. In DNA, the CDR3 is TGCAGTGCGTCCCCCGGGACAGTAGAAGCTTTCTTT. The J gene is TRBJ1-1, the V gene TRBV20-1, with TRBD1 matching 7 bases. Germline assignment: CDR1 DFQATT and CDR2 SNEGSKA (reference sequence). The length of the CDR3 is 12 residues. V was clipped by 6 bases and J by 8 bases; unmatched bases: 9.

The chain links TRBV7-2 to TRBJ2-7; D is uncertain. V dropped 1 base and J dropped 7 bases, with 5 bases sitting between them. The CDR3 sequence is 11 residues long. Germline V gene lookup returns CDR1 SGHTA and CDR2 FQGNSA. In DNA, the CDR3 is TGTGCCAGCAGCTTAGTAGGGGAGCAGTACTTC. This gives the protein CASSLVGEQYF.

The chain carries TRBV7-9 and TRBJ2-3; a weak D match, TRBD1 (7 bases). The CDR3 consists of 17 residues. The V gene's germline CDR1 is SEHNR and CDR2 FQNEAQ (reference sequence). Trimming left V 5 bases short and J 2 bases short, with 20 bases between. The CDR3 DNA sequence: TGTGCCAGCAGCCGTCCTTCAGGGGGGCCCTCCACAGATACGCAGTATTTT. Translation gives CASSRPSGGPSTDTQYF.